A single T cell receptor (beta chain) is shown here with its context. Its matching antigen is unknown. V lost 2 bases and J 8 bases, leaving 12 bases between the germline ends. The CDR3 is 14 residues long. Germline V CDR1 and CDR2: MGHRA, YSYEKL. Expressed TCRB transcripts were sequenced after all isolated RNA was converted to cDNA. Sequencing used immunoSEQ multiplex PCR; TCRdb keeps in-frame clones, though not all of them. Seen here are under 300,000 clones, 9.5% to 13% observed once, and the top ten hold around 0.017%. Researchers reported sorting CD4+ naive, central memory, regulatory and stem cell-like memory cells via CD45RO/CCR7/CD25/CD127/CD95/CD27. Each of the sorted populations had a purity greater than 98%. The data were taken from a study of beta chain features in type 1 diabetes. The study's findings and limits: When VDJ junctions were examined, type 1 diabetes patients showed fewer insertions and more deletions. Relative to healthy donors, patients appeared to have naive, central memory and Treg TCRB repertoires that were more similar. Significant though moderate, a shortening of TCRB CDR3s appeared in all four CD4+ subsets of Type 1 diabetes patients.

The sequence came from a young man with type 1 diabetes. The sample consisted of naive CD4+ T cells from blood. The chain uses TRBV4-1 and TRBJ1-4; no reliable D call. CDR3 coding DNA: TGCGCCAGCAGCCAATTACCCGGTAACGAAAAACTGTTTTTT. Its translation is CASSQLPGNEKLFF.